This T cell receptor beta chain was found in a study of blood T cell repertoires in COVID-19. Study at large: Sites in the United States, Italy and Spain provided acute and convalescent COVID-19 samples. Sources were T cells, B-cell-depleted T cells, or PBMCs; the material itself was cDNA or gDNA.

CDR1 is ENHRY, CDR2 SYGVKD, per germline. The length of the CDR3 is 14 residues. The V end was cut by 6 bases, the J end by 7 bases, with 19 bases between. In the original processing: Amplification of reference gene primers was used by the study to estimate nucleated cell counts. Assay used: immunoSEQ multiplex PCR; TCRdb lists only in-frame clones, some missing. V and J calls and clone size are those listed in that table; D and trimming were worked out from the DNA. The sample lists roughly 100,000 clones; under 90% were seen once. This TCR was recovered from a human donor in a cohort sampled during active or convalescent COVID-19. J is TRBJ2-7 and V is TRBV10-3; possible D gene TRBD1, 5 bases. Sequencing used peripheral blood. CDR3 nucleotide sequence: TGTGCCATCAGGAAGGAAGGGGAAGTGAGGGAGCAGTACTTC. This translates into CAIRKEGEVREQYF.